The 9 T cell receptor beta chains presented below share a single source sample, sequenced in a study of a mutant IDH1 vaccine in newly diagnosed glioma. Clones were sequenced by immunoSEQ multiplex PCR, and TCRdb holds only the in-frame ones, with some missing. The repertoire holds under 65,000 clones, with around 80% as singletons. No cognate antigen is known for these TCRs. Time point described: week 11, during vaccination. The investigators gave 300 ug of mutant IDH1 20-mer peptide in each vaccine dose, together with topical imiquimod. The source was PBMCs, collected from a glioma patient whose treatment included an IDH1 peptide vaccine. These receptor sequences come from a man between 50 and 59 years old with glioma.

In this sample, this clone turned up a few times. V gene TRBV7-2 combines with J gene TRBJ1-2, with D unclear. The CDR3 runs 12 residues. Germline loops: CDR1 SGHTA, CDR2 FQGNSA. Trimming shortened V by 5 bases and J by 7 bases, and 11 bases separated the two germline ends. The CDR3 region has the DNA TGTGCCAGCAGCGCCCGCGTAAGTGGCTACACCTTC. Protein: CASSARVSGYTF.

The chain combines TRBV6-1 with TRBJ2-5; either TRBD1 or TRBD2 may fit D (5 bases each). The germline V and J ends were trimmed by 0 bases and 5 bases, with 7 bases remaining between them. Germline CDR1 and CDR2: MNHNS and SASEGT. This CDR3 is 13 amino acids long. In DNA form, the CDR3 reads TGTGCCAGCAGTGAAGCGGGACGGGAGACCCAGTACTTC. Protein sequence: CASSEAGRETQYF.

The chain combines TRBV5-6 with TRBJ1-1; D possibly corresponds to TRBD1 (5 bases). V lost 0 bases and J 2 bases, leaving 11 bases between the germline ends. Germline-derived CDR1 and CDR2 are SGHDT and YYEEEE. This CDR3 is built from 15 residues. CDR3 sequence reads: CASSLDGGVNTEAFF. In DNA, the CDR3 is TGTGCCAGCAGCTTGGACGGGGGAGTAAACACTGAAGCTTTCTTT. Looking up the rest from reference TRBV5-6 and TRBJ1-1 gives the full variable domain: DAGVTQSPTHLIKTRGQQVTLRCSPKSGHDTVSWYQQALGQGPQFIFQYYEEEERQRGNFPDRFSGHQFPNYSSELNVNALLLGDSALYLCASSLDGGVNTEAFFGQGTRLTVV.

Concerning this clone: One end of the junction varies from germline; a read error may be responsible. J is TRBJ2-1 and V is TRBV7-7, with D perhaps matching TRBD1 (5 bases). The length of the CDR3 is 13 residues. Looked up from germline, CDR1 is SSHAT and CDR2 is FNYEAQ (reference sequence). The CDR3 loop is CASSLQVYNEQFF. Here the CDR3 DNA reads TGTGCTAGCAGCTTACAGGTTTACAATGAGCAGTTCTTC.

This clone was seen a single time. The CDR3 sequence is CSVSNRLTDTQYF. CDR3 bases: TGCAGCGTGAGCAACAGACTCACAGATACGCAGTATTTT. The rearrangement uses TRBV29-1 and TRBJ2-3; D gene unclear. Germline V gives CDR1 SQVTM, CDR2 ANQGSEA. The CDR3 is 13 amino acids. V lost 6 bases, J lost 2 bases, and 12 bases lay in between.

The rearrangement joins TRBV4-3 to TRBJ2-2; the D call may be TRBD1 or TRBD2 (5 bases each). CDR1 and CDR2 from the germline V gene are LGHNA and YSLEER. The CDR3 is made up of 14 amino acids. The V end lost 4 bases, the J end lost 8 bases, and 14 bases lay between the germline ends. The CDR3 region is CASSLSTGGGELFF. The CDR3 region has the DNA TGCGCCAGCAGCCTTTCCACAGGCGGGGGGGAGCTGTTTTTT.

The chain employs TRBV19 and TRBJ1-5; D is perhaps TRBD1 (6 bases). CDR1 and CDR2 (germline): LNHDA, SQIVND (reference sequence). V was clipped by 6 bases and J by 0 bases, with 15 bases between them. This CDR3 contains 16 residues. The CDR3 DNA reads TGTGCCAGTAGGACTACAGGGACCTATAGCAATCAGCCCCAGCATTTT. This codes for CASRTTGTYSNQPQHF.

V usage is TRBV13 and J usage is TRBJ1-3; D not certain. The V end was cut by 6 bases, the J end by 8 bases, with 8 bases between. The CDR3 sequence is 11 residues long. Germline CDR1 is PRHDT and CDR2 is FYEKMQ (reference sequence). The CDR3 bases are TGTGCCAGCAGGGGCGAGGACACCATATATTTT. It yields the protein CASRGEDTIYF.

This chain uses TRBV7-9 with TRBJ2-1; 8 bases line up with TRBD2. The junction had 9 bases not matched to a gene; V was cut back by 1 base and J by 7 bases. The CDR3 sequence is 16 residues long. The V gene's germline CDR1 is SEHNR and CDR2 FQNEAQ (reference sequence). CDR3 protein: CASSLVWLAGLNEQFF. CDR3 bases: TGTGCCAGCAGCTTAGTTTGGCTAGCGGGCTTGAATGAGCAGTTCTTC.